One and the same sample provided the 21 T cell receptor beta chains below, sequenced in a study of control samples from healthy donors and cancer patients. The assay was immunoSEQ multiplex PCR, and TCRdb's table has in-frame clones only and misses some. The sample includes about 100,000 clones, 80% to 90% of them seen just once. Source material: blood. These receptors all stem from a man in his thirties or forties in good health.

This chain links TRBV5-1 with TRBJ2-1; D is uncertain. V was cut by 0 bases and J by 7 bases, with 8 bases left in between. CDR3 length: 13 amino acids. The germline gives CDR1 SGHRS, CDR2 YFSETQ. The CDR3 here is CASSLANGNEQFF. In DNA form, the CDR3 reads TGCGCCAGCAGCTTGGCTAACGGGAATGAGCAGTTCTTC.

This sequence joins TRBV28 and TRBJ1-2; D perhaps matches TRBD1 (5 bases). The CDR3 is 11 amino acids. V lost 6 bases to trimming and J lost 5 bases, with 7 bases between them. The germline gives CDR1 MDHEN, CDR2 SYDVKM. CDR3 in DNA: TGTGCCAGCAGGCGGACATATGGCTACACCTTC. Its translation is CASRRTYGYTF.

The chain uses TRBV5-1 and TRBJ2-7; 11 nucleotides align to TRBD1. The CDR3 runs to 14 residues. Germline trimming cut 3 bases from V and 7 bases from J; bases unmatched to any gene: 6. Germline-derived CDR1 and CDR2 are SGHRS and YFSETQ. The CDR3: CASSWTGGSKEQYF. CDR3 in DNA: TGCGCCAGCAGCTGGACAGGGGGCTCGAAGGAGCAGTACTTC.

The CDR3 here is CASSSGRLGNTIYF. The DNA for the CDR3 is TGTGCCAGCAGCTCGGGACGCCTGGGAAACACCATATATTTT. V gene TRBV5-4 combines with J gene TRBJ1-3; perhaps TRBD1 as D (5 bases). Trimming stripped 3 bases from V and 4 bases from J, with 11 bases between. The CDR3 is 14 residues long. In germline, CDR1 is SGHNT, CDR2 YYREEE (reference sequence).

The rearrangement uses TRBV24-1 and TRBJ2-7; weak D call: TRBD1 (6 bases). In germline, CDR1 is KGHDR, CDR2 SFDVKD. V was shortened by 4 bases and J by 4 bases, with 10 bases between the two germline ends. This CDR3 is built from 13 residues. CDR3 nucleotides: TGTGCCACCAGTGACCGTACAGGGTACGAGCAGTACTTC. Residues: CATSDRTGYEQYF.

This sequence joins TRBV19 and TRBJ2-5; 8 bases align to TRBD1. V was pared by 6 bases and J by 1 base, with 10 bases of the junction left unmatched. CDR1 LNHDA and CDR2 SQIVND come from the germline V gene (reference sequence). The CDR3 has 16 amino acids. The CDR3 nucleotides are TGTGCCAGTAGCCCAGCCGGACAGGGCCTCCAAGAGACCCAGTACTTC. Encoded protein: CASSPAGQGLQETQYF.

This chain connects TRBV5-8 to TRBJ2-2; 7 bases match TRBD1. The CDR3 length is 16 residues. CDR1 is SGHTS and CDR2 is YDEGEE in the germline V gene. Unmatched junction bases numbered 4, after V lost 0 bases and J lost 2 bases. The CDR3 DNA is TGTGCCAGCAGCTTGGCCTGGGACAGAAACACCGGGGAGCTGTTTTTT. The encoded protein is CASSLAWDRNTGELFF.

The rearrangement links TRBV7-9 to TRBJ1-1; 8 nucleotides align to TRBD1. Trimming at V came to 2 bases and at J to 1 base, leaving 0 bases not matched to a gene. Germline loops: CDR1 SEHNR, CDR2 FQNEAQ (reference sequence). CDR3 length: 14 residues. The DNA of the CDR3 is TGTGCCAGCAGCTTAACAGGGGGGAACACTGAAGCTTTCTTT. It yields the protein CASSLTGGNTEAFF.

The CDR3 region is CASSWSGGRDYEQYF. CDR3 nucleotides: TGTGCCAGCAGTTGGAGTGGCGGGAGGGACTACGAGCAGTACTTC. This sequence joins TRBV11-3 and TRBJ2-7; TRBD2 aligns across 9 bases. The CDR3 has 15 amino acids. CDR1 and CDR2 from the germline V gene are SGHNT and YENEEA. After removal of 6 bases from V and 3 bases from J, the junction contained 9 bases not matched to a gene.

The chain combines TRBV6-5 with TRBJ1-4; 8 bases are shared with TRBD1. The CDR3 contains 16 residues. Losses at the gene ends were 0 bases for V and 6 bases for J; bases not matched to a gene: 6. Per the germline V gene, CDR1 is MNHEY and CDR2 is SVGAGI. The CDR3 here is CASSYSSATGDEKLFF. For the CDR3, the DNA is TGTGCCAGCAGTTACTCGTCGGCGACAGGGGATGAAAAACTGTTTTTT.

This rearrangement joins TRBV3-1 (or the pseudogene TRBV3-2) to TRBJ2-1; 10 nucleotides agree with TRBD2. The length of the CDR3 is 18 residues. V lost 2 bases, J lost 1 base, and 8 bases stayed unmatched. In germline, CDR1 is LGHDT, CDR2 YNNKEL (reference sequence). Here the CDR3 DNA reads TGTGCCAGCAGCCAATCAGCGGGAGGGTTAACATCCTACAATGAGCAGTTCTTC. It is translated as CASSQSAGGLTSYNEQFF.

The CDR3 DNA sequence: TGTGCCAGTACTCCGGGACAGTCTCCCTCCTATGGCTACACCTTC. The encoded protein is CASTPGQSPSYGYTF. The rearrangement joins TRBV19 to TRBJ1-2; 7 nucleotides agree with TRBD1. V dropped 7 bases and J dropped 4; count of bases not matched to a gene: 12. There are 15 residues in the CDR3. Germline lookup yields CDR1 LNHDA and CDR2 SQIVND (reference sequence).

As to this clone: Within the sample, other DNA sequences also encode this same CDR3. This chain connects TRBV24-1 to TRBJ2-7; 8 bases are a match to TRBD1. The CDR3 is made up of 15 amino acids. J lost 1 base, V lost 4 bases, and 5 bases had no gene match. Germline-derived CDR1 and CDR2 are KGHDR and SFDVKD. CDR3 in amino acids: CATSDPGTGSYEQYF. CDR3 in DNA: TGTGCCACCAGTGACCCCGGGACAGGTTCCTACGAGCAGTACTTC.

The sample holds a few counts of this clone. The J gene is TRBJ2-7, the V gene TRBV19; 7 positions agree with TRBD1. With V trimmed by 3 bases and J by 5 bases, 13 bases remained unmatched. The CDR3 spans 16 residues. The germline V gene encodes CDR1 LNHDA and CDR2 SQIVND (reference sequence). Here the CDR3 reads CASSMTLDRDMNEQYF. The CDR3, as DNA: TGTGCCAGTAGTATGACCCTCGACAGGGACATGAACGAGCAGTACTTC.

The chain carries TRBV18 and TRBJ2-7, with D perhaps matching TRBD1 (5 bases). V lost 4 bases and J lost 1, with 17 bases in between. The CDR3 length is 16 residues. Germline loops: CDR1 KGHSH, CDR2 LQKENI. CDR3 in DNA: TGTGCCAGCTCACTCCTAGGGCTGGCAGGGTCCTACGAGCAGTACTTC. Translation: CASSLLGLAGSYEQYF.

By its share, this clone is medium-sized. The genes are TRBV6-5 and TRBJ1-2, with D tentatively TRBD1 (5 bases). CDR1 MNHEY and CDR2 SVGAGI come from the germline V gene. CDR3 length equals 13 residues. Trimming removed 2 bases at V and 8 bases at J, with 12 bases between. In DNA form, the CDR3 reads TGTGCCAGCAGTTACCCCCAGGGCAGGGGCTACACCTTC. This translates into CASSYPQGRGYTF.

The chain has TRBV9 and TRBJ2-7, with a tentative D call TRBD2 (6 bases). The CDR3 runs to 15 residues. Per germline, CDR1 SGDLS and CDR2 YYNGEE. V was trimmed by 1 base and J by 5 bases, leaving 16 bases between them. CDR3 sequence: CASSVSAGNPHEQYF. The CDR3 DNA reads as TGTGCCAGCAGCGTATCGGCGGGAAATCCCCACGAGCAGTACTTC. The full variable domain, with the rest looked up from reference TRBV9 and TRBJ2-7, is DSGVTQTPKHLITATGQRVTLRCSPRSGDLSVYWYQQSLDQGLQFLIQYYNGEERAKGNILERFSAQQFPDLHSELNLSSLELGDSALYFCASSVSAGNPHEQYFGPGTRLTVT.

V and J are TRBV3-1 (or the pseudogene TRBV3-2) and TRBJ1-6; possibly TRBD1 for D (5 bases). This CDR3 contains 17 residues. V dropped 7 bases and J dropped 2 bases, with 18 bases sitting between them. Germline V gives CDR1 LGHDT, CDR2 YNNKEL (reference sequence). CDR3 sequence reads: CASNLGWGTTYNSPLHF. The CDR3 nucleotides read TGTGCCAGCAACCTTGGTTGGGGGACCACCTATAATTCACCCCTCCACTTT.

The chain has TRBV7-2 and TRBJ2-6; D tentatively reads TRBD1 or TRBD2 (5 bases each). The V and J ends lost 1 base and 2 bases respectively, with 9 bases between them. The CDR3 is 16 amino acids. From germline, CDR1 is SGHTA and CDR2 FQGNSA. The CDR3: CASSLGLGAGANVLTF. CDR3 in DNA: TGTGCCAGCAGCTTAGGCTTGGGGGCTGGGGCCAACGTCCTGACTTTC.

This chain connects TRBV30 to TRBJ2-1, with D perhaps TRBD2 (5 bases). Trimming stripped 2 bases from V and 9 bases from J, with 14 bases between. The CDR3 spans 13 residues. Germline CDR1 is GTSNPN and CDR2 is SVGIG (reference sequence). The CDR3 DNA reads as TGTGCCTGGAGTCAATCACTAGTTTTTGAGCAGTTCTTC. Amino acid sequence: CAWSQSLVFEQFF.

This sequence joins TRBV18 and TRBJ2-3, with D possibly being TRBD1 or TRBD2 (5 bases each). V lost 5 bases to trimming and J lost 3 bases, with 15 bases between them. Germline lookup yields CDR1 KGHSH and CDR2 LQKENI. The CDR3 loop spans 15 amino acids. CDR3 nucleotide sequence: TGTGCCAGCTCATCGCTCGGGACCATAACAGATACGCAGTATTTT. Residues: CASSSLGTITDTQYF.